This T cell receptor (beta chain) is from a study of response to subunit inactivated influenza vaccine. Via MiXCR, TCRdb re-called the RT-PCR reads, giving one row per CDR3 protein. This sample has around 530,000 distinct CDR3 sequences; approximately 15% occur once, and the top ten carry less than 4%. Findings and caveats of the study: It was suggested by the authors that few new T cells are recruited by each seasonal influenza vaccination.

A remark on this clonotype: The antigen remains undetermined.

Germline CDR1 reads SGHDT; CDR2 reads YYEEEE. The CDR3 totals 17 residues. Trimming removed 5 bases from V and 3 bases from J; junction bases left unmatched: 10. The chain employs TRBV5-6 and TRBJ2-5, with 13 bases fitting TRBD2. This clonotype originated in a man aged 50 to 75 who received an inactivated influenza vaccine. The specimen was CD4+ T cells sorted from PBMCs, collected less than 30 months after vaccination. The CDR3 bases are TGTGCCAGCAGAAGGATAGGGACTAGCGGGACTGAAGAGACCCAGTACTTC. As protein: CASRRIGTSGTEETQYF.